This TCR beta chain was found in a study of siplizumab effects on memory and regulatory T cells (dated by TCRdb to about 2019). Regarding the study in general: The effect of the anti-CD2 antibody siplizumab on alloreactive T-cell subsets was examined in allogeneic mixed lymphocyte reactions constructed from human PBMCs. Overall study outcomes, separate from this receptor: Because sequences at frequencies below about 10^-5 were poorly captured, only a minor fraction of alloreactive clones could be mapped back to unstimulated subsets. Whether proliferating Tregs from siplizumab cultures were suppressive was not functionally confirmed. Of the alloreactive CD4+ clones that could be mapped, the Treg-derived share averaged roughly 73% with siplizumab compared with 25% to 30% in control reactions. For roughly 80-96% of proliferating CD4+ or CD8+ clones, no naive or memory phenotype could be assigned. Siplizumab significantly lowered the cumulative frequency of alloreactive sequences that could be traced to unstimulated CD4+ memory T cells. Unstimulated naive T cells appeared to be more diverse than memory T cells, and naive cells seemed to make a substantial contribution to the alloresponse.

Preparation of the library involved the immunoSEQ multiplex PCR assay. The deep sequencing platform assayed some 90,000 TCR templates per sample. Genomic DNA extracted from sorted T cells was used for TCRbeta CDR3 sequencing. As for how the authors treated the data: The R programming language was used for clonal analysis of TCRbeta CDR3 data. Unstimulated samples were compared with post-reaction CFSE-low samples to define alloreactive CD4+ and CD8+ clones. Regulatory or non-regulatory origin of alloreactive CD4+ clones was assigned by matching sequences to the sorted unstimulated Treg and non-Treg repertoires. Drawn from immuneACCESS, this table holds only the in-frame rearrangements with V and J called that TCRdb kept. Clones are partly lost; checked studies trace under half to an unresolved V gene and leave the rest unexplained. V, J and clone size were drawn from that table, and D and trimming were deduced from the DNA. The sample table lists over 100,000 clones, around nine tenths of them with a count of one. 0.9% to 1.4% of the sample comes from the top ten.

With regard to this clone: Its antigen remains undetermined. No base quality information exists; no much larger clone differs at one position.

V is pared back by 0 bases and J by 8 bases, with 13 bases lying between the germline termini. The CDR3 runs 14 amino acids, cysteine and phenylalanine included. The only DNA kept is the CDR3, 42 bases in frame from the first base. The germline V gene supplies CDR1 SGHVS and CDR2 FQNEAQ. Sorted unstimulated T cells and proliferating T cells recovered from mixed lymphocyte reactions were subjected to TCRbeta CDR3 sequencing. Fresh whole blood from nine to eleven HLA-typed healthy donors was used to isolate PBMCs. Sequencing input: CD4+ T cells sorted from blood. The V and J genes are TRBV7-8 and TRBJ1-2; there is no confident call for the D gene. The receptor comes from a human donor in good health. The encoded CDR3 is CASSLAPDVNGYTF. The bases are TGTGCCAGCAGCTTAGCGCCCGATGTTAACGGCTACACCTTC.